The 19 T cell receptor beta chains presented below share a single source sample, sequenced in a study of blood T cell repertoires in COVID-19. Using immunoSEQ multiplex PCR, the repertoire was profiled, and TCRdb retains in-frame clones only, with some absent. The table has a few hundred thousand clones, more than 65% seen once; the top ten hold roughly 3.1%. Input material: peripheral blood. These TCRs come from a woman aged 18-30 years with acute or convalescent COVID-19.

The V call is TRBV9, the J call TRBJ2-3; D is undetermined. This CDR3 is built from 14 residues. Germline CDR1 SGDLS, CDR2 YYNGEE. The V gene lost 4 bases and the J gene lost 10 bases, with 19 bases spanning the gap. The CDR3 loop is CASSSHFDKRAQYF. CDR3 sequence (DNA): TGTGCCAGCAGCTCCCATTTTGATAAGAGAGCGCAGTATTTT.

The gene calls are TRBV2 and TRBJ1-6; tentative D call: TRBD1 (5 bases). Germline V gene sequence: CDR1 SNHLY, CDR2 FYNNEI. Trimming shortened V by 7 bases and J by 10 bases, and 14 bases separated the two germline ends. The length of the CDR3 is 13 residues. CDR3 nucleotides: TGTGCCAGCACTGGGGGGATGGGCTCACCCCTCCACTTT. This gives the protein CASTGGMGSPLHF.

The V gene is TRBV5-5, the J gene TRBJ2-3, with D uncertain. The CDR3 has 12 residues. Looked up from germline, CDR1 is SGHKS and CDR2 is YYEKEE (reference sequence). Trimming shortened V by 3 bases and J by 3 bases, and 5 bases separated the two germline ends. The chain's CDR3 is CASSSITDTQYF. CDR3 in DNA: TGTGCCAGCAGCTCCATTACAGATACGCAGTATTTT.

The chain carries TRBV10-3 and TRBJ1-3, with 8 bases aligning to TRBD1. Germline trimming cut 8 bases from V and 4 bases from J; bases unmatched to any gene: 7. CDR3 length: 14 amino acids. Germline V CDR1 and CDR2: ENHRY, SYGVKD. The CDR3 region is CAIGAGGEGNTIYF. DNA for the CDR3: TGTGCCATCGGCGCAGGGGGCGAGGGAAACACCATATATTTT.

On this clone itself: The sample carries other DNA sequences with the same CDR3. The chain uses TRBV3-1 (or the pseudogene TRBV3-2) and TRBJ2-1; 8 nucleotides agree with TRBD2. The J segment lost 2 bases and the V segment lost 4 bases, leaving 10 bases of the junction unmatched. In germline, CDR1 is LGHDT, CDR2 YNNKEL (reference sequence). This CDR3 has 17 residues. In nucleotides, the CDR3 is TGTGCCAGCAGCCCGTTCCTGAGCGGGAGCCCCTACAATGAGCAGTTCTTC. Translating it yields CASSPFLSGSPYNEQFF.

This clone was counted a few times. The same CDR3 can be traced to other DNA sequences in this sample. The CDR3 region is CASSLRGQGSYGYTF. DNA of the CDR3: TGTGCCAGCAGTTTAAGGGGACAGGGAAGCTATGGCTACACCTTC. The chain employs TRBV27 and TRBJ1-2; 9 bases fit TRBD1. The V segment lost 2 bases and the J segment 4 bases; nucleotides outside the gene matches: 5. Germline V gives CDR1 MNHEY, CDR2 SMNVEV (reference sequence). This CDR3 has 15 residues.

The V call is TRBV30, the J call TRBJ2-7; 10 bases are shared with TRBD2. The junction had 7 bases not matched to a gene; V was cut back by 0 bases and J by 5 bases. Germline V gene sequence: CDR1 GTSNPN, CDR2 SVGIG (reference sequence). The CDR3 loop spans 15 amino acids. CDR3 sequence reads: CAWSVSGRAFDEQYF. CDR3 coding DNA: TGTGCCTGGAGTGTAAGCGGGAGGGCCTTCGACGAGCAGTACTTC. The entire variable domain, with the rest obtained from reference TRBV30 and TRBJ2-7, is as follows: SQTIHQWPATLVQPVGSPLSLECTVEGTSNPNLYWYRQAAGRGLQLLFYSVGIGQISSEVPQNLSASRPQDRQFILSSKKLLLSDSGFYLCAWSVSGRAFDEQYFGPGTRLTVT.

This chain links TRBV7-8 with TRBJ2-2; a weak D match, TRBD2 (6 bases). Germline assignment: CDR1 SGHVS and CDR2 FQNEAQ. CDR3 size: 15 residues. The V gene lost 3 bases and the J gene lost 6 bases, with 14 bases spanning the gap. This CDR3 reads CASSLQTRLPGELFF. The CDR3 DNA reads TGTGCCAGCAGCTTGCAGACTAGACTCCCCGGGGAGCTGTTTTTT.

This clone was recorded once. The V call is TRBV7-8, the J call TRBJ2-2, with D perhaps TRBD1 (6 bases). V lost 5 bases and J lost 5, with 12 bases in between. The CDR3 loop spans 14 amino acids. CDR1 is SGHVS and CDR2 is FQNEAQ in the germline V gene. DNA of the CDR3: TGTGCCAGCAGCCTAGACAGGTTGACCGGGGAGCTGTTTTTT. Protein product: CASSLDRLTGELFF.

The J gene is TRBJ2-7, the V gene TRBV19; 12 bases agree with TRBD1. Germline-derived CDR1 and CDR2 are LNHDA and SQIVND (reference sequence). This CDR3 contains 14 residues. Trimming took 6 bases from V and 6 from J; bases not matched to a gene: 6. The CDR3 loop reads CASSTGTGGLEQYF. The DNA for the CDR3 is TGTGCCAGTAGCACCGGGACAGGGGGCCTCGAGCAGTACTTC.

V and J are TRBV6-2 or TRBV6-3 and TRBJ2-7, with 9 nucleotides matching TRBD1. Germline V gene sequence: CDR1 MNHEY, CDR2 SVGEGT. V shed 2 bases, J shed 4 bases, and the junction held 6 bases outside the gene matches. The CDR3 is made up of 15 amino acids. CDR3 sequence (DNA): TGTGCCAGCAGTTACGGGACAGGGAGGCCGTACGAGCAGTACTTC. This codes for CASSYGTGRPYEQYF.

V and J are TRBV27 and TRBJ1-1; maybe TRBD1 (6 bases). The length of the CDR3 is 14 residues. Trimming stripped 6 bases from V and 1 base from J, with 12 bases between. Germline CDR1 MNHEY, CDR2 SMNVEV (reference sequence). CDR3 DNA sequence: TGTGCCAGCAGGGGGGACACATGGAACACTGAAGCTTTCTTT. Amino acids: CASRGDTWNTEAFF.

The genes are TRBV30 and TRBJ1-3; the D is unclear. Trimming cost V 4 bases and J 8 bases, with 12 bases left between them. The germline gives CDR1 GTSNPN, CDR2 SVGIG (reference sequence). The CDR3 has 12 amino acids. The CDR3 nucleotides read TGTGCCTGGACCCCGTCGTCGTACACCATATATTTT. Translating gives CAWTPSSYTIYF.

The DNA of the CDR3 is TGTGCCAGCAGCTCCGGGACAGGGGTTGGAAACACCATATATTTT. It translates to CASSSGTGVGNTIYF. This chain joins TRBV5-5 and TRBJ1-3, with 10 bases aligning to TRBD1. Losses at the gene ends were 3 bases for V and 3 bases for J; bases not matched to a gene: 3. Germline V CDR1 and CDR2: SGHKS, YYEKEE (reference sequence). This CDR3 has 15 residues.

V is TRBV7-2 and J is TRBJ1-4, with no clear D. In germline, CDR1 is SGHTA, CDR2 FQGNSA. The CDR3 length is 14 residues. The V gene lost 5 bases and the J gene lost 1 base, with 8 bases spanning the gap. The DNA for the CDR3 is TGTGCCAGCAGCCCCTTCCGAACTAATGAAAAACTGTTTTTT. The encoded protein is CASSPFRTNEKLFF.

This chain connects TRBV4-3 to TRBJ2-2, with 11 nucleotides matching TRBD2. Germline CDR1 LGHNA, CDR2 YSLEER. V gave up 5 bases and J gave up 6 bases; unmatched junction bases: 8. This CDR3 has 16 residues. This chain's CDR3 is CASSVLAGERAGELFF. CDR3 nucleotide sequence: TGCGCCAGCAGCGTACTAGCGGGAGAAAGGGCCGGGGAGCTGTTTTTT.

The chain combines TRBV7-6 with TRBJ2-3; perhaps TRBD2 as D (6 bases). CDR3 length: 15 residues. Trimming stripped 1 base from V and 2 bases from J, with 10 bases between. CDR1 and CDR2 (germline): SGHVS, FNYEAQ. CDR3 DNA: TGTGCCAGCAGCTTAGTAGCGGTAAACACAGATACGCAGTATTTT. Translating gives CASSLVAVNTDTQYF.

This clone has a handful of counts. This chain links TRBV28 with TRBJ1-5, with no clear D. Trimming left V 3 bases short and J 2 bases short, with 11 bases between. Germline CDR1 MDHEN, CDR2 SYDVKM. The CDR3 extends over 15 amino acids. The CDR3 coding sequence is TGTGCCAGCAGTTTCCTGACGACACGCAATCAGCCCCAGCATTTT. The encoded protein is CASSFLTTRNQPQHF.

V usage is TRBV11-2 and J usage is TRBJ2-5, with 9 bases fitting TRBD2. The CDR3 extends over 14 amino acids. Looked up from germline, CDR1 is SGHAT and CDR2 is FQNNGV. Trimming cost V 3 bases and J 5 bases; bases outside gene matches: 4. The CDR3 DNA reads TGTGCCAGCAGCTTCACTAGCGGGCCTGAGACCCAGTACTTC. As protein: CASSFTSGPETQYF.